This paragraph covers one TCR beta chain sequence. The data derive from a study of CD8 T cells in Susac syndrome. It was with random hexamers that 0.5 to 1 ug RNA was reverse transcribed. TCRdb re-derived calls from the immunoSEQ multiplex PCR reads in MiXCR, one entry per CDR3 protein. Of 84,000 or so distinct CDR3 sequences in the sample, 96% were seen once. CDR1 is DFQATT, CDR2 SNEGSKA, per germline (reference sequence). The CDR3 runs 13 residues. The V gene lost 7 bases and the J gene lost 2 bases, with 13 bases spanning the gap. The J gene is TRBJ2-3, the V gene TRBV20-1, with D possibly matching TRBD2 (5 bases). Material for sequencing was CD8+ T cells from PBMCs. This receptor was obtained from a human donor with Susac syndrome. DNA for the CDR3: TGCAGTGTGGGGAGACGGAACACAGATACGCAGTATTTT. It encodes CSVGRRNTDTQYF.